What follows describes a single TCR beta chain. The data are from a study of T cell responses to AZD1222 COVID-19 vaccine. The CDR3 spans 13 residues. The V end lost 7 bases, the J end lost 4 bases, and 13 bases lay between the germline ends. From germline, CDR1 is MDHEN and CDR2 SYDVKM. TCRdb keeps only in-frame clones here, not all; method: immunoSEQ multiplex PCR. Among over 95,000 clones, approximately 90% were seen once, and the ten largest hold approximately 6.5%. The chain joins TRBV28 to TRBJ1-2, with no clear D. The TCR originated in an adult who received the AZD1222 COVID-19 vaccine. Sequencing was performed on peripheral blood, taken 28 days after the second AZD1222 dose. The CDR3 DNA reads as TGTGCCAGCATACCCTCGGACTCCTATGGCTACACCTTC. Amino acid sequence: CASIPSDSYGYTF.